This passage covers 15 T cell receptor beta chains from one sample sequenced in a study of shared clonotypes between healthy human individuals. This table comes from immunoSEQ multiplex PCR, and its TCRdb copy is limited to in-frame clones, with some not included. The data show over a million clones, more than 75% seen once. Sample: memory CD4+ T cells from PBMCs. Subset specified: CD45RA-negative fraction. These TCRs come from a man in his late teens or twenties in good health. Some clones in this sample may be carry-over from other donors' samples.

The V call is TRBV11-1, the J call TRBJ2-5; 12 nucleotides agree with TRBD2. The CDR3 spans 19 residues. Germline lookup yields CDR1 SGHAT and CDR2 FQDESV (reference sequence). The trim removed 3 bases at V and 4 bases at J, leaving 15 bases unmatched. The CDR3 DNA follows: TGTGCCAGCAGCTTCCGGGGACAGCTAGCGGGAGGGCCCGGAGAGACCCAGTACTTC. It specifies CASSFRGQLAGGPGETQYF.

This clone occurred a few times. The chain recombines TRBV6-5 with TRBJ1-2; 7 bases are a match to TRBD1. The V segment lost 5 bases and the J segment 0 bases; nucleotides outside the gene matches: 6. Per germline, CDR1 MNHEY and CDR2 SVGAGI. This CDR3 is built from 15 residues. The CDR3 bases are TGTGCCAGCAGTCGGGACAGTACGACTAACTATGGCTACACCTTC. Encoded protein: CASSRDSTTNYGYTF.

The rearrangement joins TRBV5-4 to TRBJ1-1; 7 positions agree with TRBD1. The CDR3 sequence is 15 residues long. Germline V gene sequence: CDR1 SGHNT, CDR2 YYREEE (reference sequence). With V trimmed by 0 bases and J by 6 bases, 8 bases remained unmatched. As DNA, the CDR3 is TGTGCCAGCAGCTTGGGCGAGGGGGCGCTTGCTGAAGCTTTCTTT. Translating it yields CASSLGEGALAEAFF.

The chain combines TRBV5-4 with TRBJ1-1; 9 bases are a match to TRBD1. The CDR3 has 12 residues. Per the germline V gene, CDR1 is SGHNT and CDR2 is YYREEE (reference sequence). The V and J ends lost 3 bases and 10 bases, in that order; junction bases with no gene match: 4. The CDR3 reads CASSWDRAAAFF. The CDR3 DNA sequence: TGTGCCAGCAGCTGGGACAGGGCCGCAGCTTTCTTT.

CDR3 in amino acids: CASSPQVGEKLFF. The DNA for the CDR3 is TGCGCCAGCAGTCCACAGGTGGGGGAAAAACTGTTTTTT. The V and J genes are TRBV4-1 and TRBJ1-4; D is perhaps TRBD1 (5 bases). Per germline, CDR1 MGHRA and CDR2 YSYEKL. The V gene lost 6 bases and the J gene lost 8 bases, with 13 bases spanning the gap. The CDR3 extends over 13 amino acids.

The chain joins TRBV4-2 to TRBJ1-2; D unclear. Trimming took 1 base from V and 4 from J, leaving 7 bases between them. The CDR3 runs to 13 residues. Germline assignment: CDR1 LGHNA and CDR2 YNFKEQ. The chain's CDR3 is CASSQARAYGYTF. As DNA, the CDR3 is TGTGCCAGCAGCCAAGCCCGGGCCTATGGCTACACCTTC.

The rearrangement uses TRBV11-2 and TRBJ2-7; the D is unclear. The V end lost 4 bases, the J end lost 7 bases, and 20 bases lay between the germline ends. The CDR3 totals 15 residues. Germline CDR1 and CDR2: SGHAT and FQNNGV. CDR3 in amino acids: CASSSSPGSREEQYF. The CDR3 nucleotides read TGTGCCAGCAGCTCGTCTCCGGGTTCCCGTGAGGAGCAGTACTTC.

This clone was counted many times. This chain links TRBV7-2 with TRBJ2-2, with 8 bases lining up with TRBD2. The CDR3 runs 17 residues. Germline V gene data show CDR1 as SGHTA and CDR2 as FQGNSA. Unmatched junction bases numbered 10, after V lost 6 bases and J lost 1 base. CDR3 amino acids: CASRIAGGTGNTGELFF. Written as DNA, the CDR3 is TGTGCCAGCAGGATCGCGGGGGGTACAGGGAACACCGGGGAGCTGTTTTTT.

This clone was seen once. The rearrangement links TRBV28 to TRBJ2-5; 9 bases agree with TRBD2. V shed 0 bases, J shed 3 bases, and the junction held 17 bases outside the gene matches. The CDR3 has 20 amino acids. Germline values: CDR1 MDHEN, CDR2 SYDVKM. In nucleotides, the CDR3 is TGTGCCAGCAGTTTATGGGGCGGGCCTAGCGGGATAGGATATAAAGAGACCCAGTACTTC. Amino acids: CASSLWGGPSGIGYKETQYF.

This clone has only one observation. The chain couples TRBV28 to TRBJ2-5; weak D call: TRBD2 (5 bases). Trimming took off 3 bases at V and 5 bases at J, with 13 bases between the two ends. Germline CDR1 MDHEN, CDR2 SYDVKM. This CDR3 is 14 amino acids long. CDR3 in amino acids: CASSFGGSSETQYF. Here the CDR3 DNA reads TGTGCCAGCAGTTTTGGCGGGTCCTCCGAGACCCAGTACTTC.

J is TRBJ1-2 and V is TRBV5-1; D remains ambiguous. V was cut by 0 bases and J by 4 bases, with 10 bases left in between. Germline CDR1 reads SGHRS; CDR2 reads YFSETQ. There are 14 residues in the CDR3. CDR3 sequence (DNA): TGCGCCAGCAGCTTGGACGGACGGACCTATGGCTACACCTTC. Its protein product is CASSLDGRTYGYTF.

Note on this clone: Distinct nucleotide sequences in the sample also encode this CDR3. The CDR3, as DNA: TGTGCCAGCAGCTTGGAAGTTAACACTGAAGCTTTCTTT. Its protein product is CASSLEVNTEAFF. The rearrangement joins TRBV5-4 to TRBJ1-1; D unresolved. Looked up from germline, CDR1 is SGHNT and CDR2 is YYREEE (reference sequence). Trimming took off 0 bases at V and 2 bases at J, with 5 bases between the two ends. CDR3 length equals 13 residues.

The chain joins TRBV11-2 to TRBJ2-1; D is undetermined. The CDR3 has 14 residues. Germline values: CDR1 SGHAT, CDR2 FQNNGV. The V end was cut by 4 bases, the J end by 8 bases, with 15 bases between. CDR3 sequence reads: CASSSSGSKDEQFF. CDR3 coding DNA: TGTGCCAGCAGCTCCTCGGGTTCGAAAGATGAGCAGTTCTTC. Full variable domain (rest looked up from reference TRBV11-2 and TRBJ2-1): EAGVAQSPRYKIIEKRQSVAFWCNPISGHATLYWYQQILGQGPKLLIQFQNNGVVDDSQLPKDRFSAERLKGVDSTLKIQPAKLEDSAVYLCASSSSGSKDEQFFGPGTRLTVL.

This clone was detected only a few times. The chain couples TRBV18 to TRBJ2-2, with TRBD1 as a possible D gene (5 bases). The CDR3 totals 14 residues. CDR1 is KGHSH, CDR2 LQKENI, per germline. The V end was cut by 3 bases, the J end by 4 bases, with 9 bases between. CDR3 nucleotides: TGTGCCAGCTCACCTCAGGGTCCCACCGGGGAGCTGTTTTTT. Protein: CASSPQGPTGELFF. Complete variable domain (other parts from reference TRBV18 and TRBJ2-2): NAGVMQNPRHLVRRRGQEARLRCSPMKGHSHVYWYRQLPEEGLKFMVYLQKENIIDESGMPKERFSAEFPKEGPSILRIQQVVRGDSAAYFCASSPQGPTGELFFGEGSRLTVL.

There are a few counts of this clone. The chain uses TRBV18 and TRBJ1-1; 7 bases are a match to TRBD1. The J segment lost 5 bases and the V segment lost 5 bases, leaving 5 bases of the junction unmatched. The CDR3 extends over 13 amino acids. Germline V gene sequence: CDR1 KGHSH, CDR2 LQKENI. The CDR3 DNA reads TGTGCCAGCTCAGGAGGGGGCCGGACTGAAGCTTTCTTT. This sequence encodes CASSGGGRTEAFF. Full variable domain (missing parts from reference TRBV18 and TRBJ1-1): NAGVMQNPRHLVRRRGQEARLRCSPMKGHSHVYWYRQLPEEGLKFMVYLQKENIIDESGMPKERFSAEFPKEGPSILRIQQVVRGDSAAYFCASSGGGRTEAFFGQGTRLTVV.